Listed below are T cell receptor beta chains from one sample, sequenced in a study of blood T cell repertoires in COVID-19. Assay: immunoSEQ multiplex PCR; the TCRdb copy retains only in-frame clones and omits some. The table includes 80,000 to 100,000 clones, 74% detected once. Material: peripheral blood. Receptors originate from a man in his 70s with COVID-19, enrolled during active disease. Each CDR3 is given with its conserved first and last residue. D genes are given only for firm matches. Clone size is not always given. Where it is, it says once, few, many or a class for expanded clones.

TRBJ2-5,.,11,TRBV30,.,CAWSVLETQYF,TGTGCCTGGAGTGTACTGGAGACCCAGTACTTC
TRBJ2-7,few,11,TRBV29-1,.,CSVAVYGGQYF,TGCAGCGTTGCCGTCTATGGCGGGCAGTACTTC
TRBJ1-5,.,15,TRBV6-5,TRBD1,CASSKKGTANQPQHF,TGTGCCAGCAGCAAAAAAGGGACAGCCAATCAGCCCCAGCATTTT
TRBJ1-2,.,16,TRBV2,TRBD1,CASRDVGQAIVNGYTF,TGTGCCAGCAGGGATGTAGGACAGGCGATCGTCAATGGCTACACCTTC
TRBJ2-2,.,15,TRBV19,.,CASSPPPGNTGELFF,TGTGCCAGTAGTCCCCCACCGGGTAACACCGGGGAGCTGTTTTTT
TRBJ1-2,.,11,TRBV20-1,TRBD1,CSATDRVGYTF,TGCAGTGCCACGGACAGGGTTGGCTACACCTTC
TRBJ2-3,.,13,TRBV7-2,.,CASSLIASDTQYF,TGTGCCAGCAGCTTGATAGCTAGCGATACGCAGTATTTT
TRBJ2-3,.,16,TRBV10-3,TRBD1,CAISENSGGVPDTQYF,TGTGCCATCAGTGAAAATTCAGGGGGCGTCCCAGATACGCAGTATTTT
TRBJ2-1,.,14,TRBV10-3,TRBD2,CAISESSGRNEQFF,TGTGCCATCAGTGAATCTAGCGGGAGGAATGAGCAGTTCTTC
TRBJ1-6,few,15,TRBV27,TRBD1,CASSWTGQGNSPLHF,TGTGCCAGCAGCTGGACGGGACAGGGTAATTCACCCCTCCACTTT
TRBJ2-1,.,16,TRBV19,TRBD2,CASSDLSGSWDNEQFF,TGTGCCAGTAGTGACCTTAGCGGGAGTTGGGACAATGAGCAGTTCTTC
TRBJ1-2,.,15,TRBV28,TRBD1,CASSSGTGSVDGYTF,TGTGCCAGCAGTTCCGGGACAGGGAGTGTTGATGGCTACACCTTC
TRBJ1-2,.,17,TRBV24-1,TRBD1,CATSDPGTGSGNYGYTF,TGTGCCACCAGTGATCCCGGGACAGGGTCTGGTAACTATGGCTACACCTTC
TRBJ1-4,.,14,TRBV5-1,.,CASSSQLGSEKLFF,TGCGCCAGCAGCTCACAACTAGGAAGCGAAAAACTGTTTTTT
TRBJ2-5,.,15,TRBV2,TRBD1,CASSDRGQTQETQYF,TGTGCCAGCAGTGATAGGGGGCAGACCCAAGAGACCCAGTACTTC
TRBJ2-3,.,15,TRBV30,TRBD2,CAWSGKAGVTDTQYF,TGTGCCTGGAGTGGAAAAGCGGGAGTCACAGATACGCAGTATTTT
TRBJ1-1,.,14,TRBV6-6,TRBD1,CASSPEGANTEAFF,TGTGCCAGCAGCCCCGAGGGGGCCAACACTGAAGCTTTCTTT
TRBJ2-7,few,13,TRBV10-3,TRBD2,CAISYSSGYEQYF,TGTGCCATCAGCTACTCTAGCGGCTACGAGCAGTACTTC
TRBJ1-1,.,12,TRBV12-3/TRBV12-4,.,CASSRGRGVAFF,TGTGCCAGCAGCCGAGGGAGGGGGGTAGCTTTCTTT
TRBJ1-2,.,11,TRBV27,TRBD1,CASSDRDSYTF,TGTGCCAGCAGTGACAGGGATAGCTACACCTTC
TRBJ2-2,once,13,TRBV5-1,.,CASSLQVPGELFF,TGCGCCAGCAGCTTGCAGGTCCCCGGGGAGCTGTTTTTT
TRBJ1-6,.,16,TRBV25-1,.,CASSPQGGAGNSPLHF,TGTGCCAGCAGTCCGCAAGGAGGGGCTGGTAATTCACCCCTCCACTTT
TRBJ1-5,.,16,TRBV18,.,CASSPPIGGGNQPQHF,TGTGCCAGCTCACCACCGATCGGGGGTGGCAATCAGCCCCAGCATTTT
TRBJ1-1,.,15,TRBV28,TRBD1,CASSFFGQGGSEAFF,TGTGCCAGCAGTTTTTTCGGACAGGGGGGCTCTGAAGCTTTCTTT
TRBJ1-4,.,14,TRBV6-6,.,CASRPVATNEKLFF,TGTGCCAGCAGGCCAGTTGCAACTAATGAAAAACTGTTTTTT
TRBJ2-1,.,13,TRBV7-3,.,CASSLGGFNEQFF,TGTGCCAGCAGCTTAGGGGGGTTCAATGAGCAGTTCTTC
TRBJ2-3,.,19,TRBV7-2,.,CASSAIYRGGTRGTDTQYF,TGTGCCAGCAGCGCCATTTATAGGGGCGGGACCAGGGGCACAGATACGCAGTATTTT
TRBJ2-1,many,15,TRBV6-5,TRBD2,CASSPPGLAGGEQFF,TGTGCCAGCAGTCCACCGGGACTAGCGGGAGGGGAGCAGTTCTTC
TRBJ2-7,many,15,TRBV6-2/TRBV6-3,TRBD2,CASTPRGTSAYEQYF,TGTGCCAGCACCCCTCGGGGGACTAGTGCCTACGAGCAGTACTTC
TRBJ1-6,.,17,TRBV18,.,CASSPTADIGSNSPLHF,TGCGCCAGCTCACCAACAGCAGACATCGGATCAAATTCACCCCTCCACTTT
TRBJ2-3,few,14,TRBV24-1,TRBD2,CAIATSGSTDTQYF,TGTGCCATTGCGACTAGCGGTAGCACAGATACGCAGTATTTT
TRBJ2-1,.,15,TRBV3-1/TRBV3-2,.,CASSQGVATHNEQFF,TGTGCCAGCAGCCAAGGTGTAGCGACCCACAATGAGCAGTTCTTC
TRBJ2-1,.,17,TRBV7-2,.,CASSLEGRVTGSPKQFF,TGTGCCAGCAGCTTAGAAGGTCGGGTTACCGGGTCACCGAAGCAGTTCTTC
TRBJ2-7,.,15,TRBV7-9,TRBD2,CASRHPSGDSYEQYF,TGTGCCAGCAGGCACCCTAGCGGGGACTCCTACGAGCAGTACTTC
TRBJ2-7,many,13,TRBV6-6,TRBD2,CASNLGGRDEQYF,TGTGCCAGCAATCTGGGAGGGCGGGACGAGCAGTACTTC
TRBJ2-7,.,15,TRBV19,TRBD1,CASSPLTGGGGEQYF,TGTGCCAGTAGTCCCTTAACAGGGGGCGGAGGCGAGCAGTACTTC
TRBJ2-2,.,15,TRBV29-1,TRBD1,CSAPGGHGNTGELFF,TGCAGCGCCCCAGGGGGACACGGGAACACCGGGGAGCTGTTTTTT
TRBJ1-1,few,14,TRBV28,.,CASSLSQGGTEAFF,TGTGCCAGCAGTTTATCGCAGGGTGGCACTGAAGCTTTCTTT